This T cell receptor beta chain was captured by sequencing in a study (TCRdb year 2016). Comment on this clonotype: Its antigen is still unknown. No much larger clone is present one base from it, and per-base qualities are unavailable.

Libraries were built with RT-PCR. The instrument given in TCRdb is Illumina MiSeq. The raw public data were reprocessed by TCRdb itself: fastp quality trimming at Q25, MiXCR clonotype calling, in-frame beta chains only. Rows matching on CDR3 protein sequence are summarized as one entry with the most common DNA and genes. The sample table holds more than 550,000 distinct CDR3 sequences, of which 12% to 15% were seen once. The ten largest clones add up to 3% to 4.5% of the sample. The germline V gene encodes CDR1 LGHDT and CDR2 YNNKEL (reference sequence). At the junction V is shortened by 1 base and J by 7 bases, with 8 bases in between. CDR3 length: 13 amino acids, cysteine to phenylalanine. Just CDR3 DNA is preserved here, 39 bases in frame from base 1.

The chain is assembled from TRBV3-1 and TRBJ1-5; a confident D gene designation cannot be given. Sequencing was done on a sample of memory CD4+ T cells from blood. The clonotype was recovered from a female donor in good health, serving as a healthy control. CDR3 region: CASSQGNAQPQHF. The DNA sequence is TGTGCCAGCAGCCAAGGTAACGCGCAGCCCCAGCATTTT.